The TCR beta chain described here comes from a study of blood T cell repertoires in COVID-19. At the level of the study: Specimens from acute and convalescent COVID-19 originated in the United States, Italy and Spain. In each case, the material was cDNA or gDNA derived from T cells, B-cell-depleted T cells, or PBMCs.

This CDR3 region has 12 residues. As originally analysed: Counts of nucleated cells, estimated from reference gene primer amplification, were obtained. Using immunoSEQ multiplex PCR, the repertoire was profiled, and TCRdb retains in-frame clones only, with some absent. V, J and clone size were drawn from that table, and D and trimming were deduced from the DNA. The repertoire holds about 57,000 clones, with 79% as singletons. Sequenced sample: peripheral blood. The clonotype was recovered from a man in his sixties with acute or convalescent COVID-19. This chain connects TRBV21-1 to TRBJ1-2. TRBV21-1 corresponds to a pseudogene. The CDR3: CASSSRLYGYTF. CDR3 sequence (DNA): TGTGCCAGCAGCTCACGACTGTATGGCTACACCTTC.